Each of the 22 T cell receptor beta chains below was sequenced from the same sample in a study of CD8 T cells in ankylosing spondylitis. TCRdb fed the 5' RACE reads into MiXCR, producing one record per CDR3 protein. The table records 270,000 or so distinct CDR3 sequences, about 20% of them present only once. The sample consisted of blood, either unsorted or a sorted T cell fraction (not recorded which). These receptors were taken from a male donor with ankylosing spondylitis or in good health (not recorded which).

This chain joins TRBV9 and TRBJ2-2; D may be TRBD1 (5 bases). The CDR3 runs 13 residues. Looked up from germline, CDR1 is SGDLS and CDR2 is YYNGEE. V dropped 5 bases and J dropped 2 bases, with 7 bases sitting between them. CDR3 sequence: CASRDTNTGELFF. The CDR3 nucleotides read TGTGCCAGCAGGGACACCAACACCGGGGAGCTGTTTTTT.

V is TRBV29-1 and J is TRBJ2-5, with unresolved D. Germline values: CDR1 SQVTM, CDR2 ANQGSEA. Trimming took off 1 base at V and 2 bases at J, with 5 bases between the two ends. The length of the CDR3 is 12 residues. Written as DNA, the CDR3 is TGCAGCGTTGAAGCATTACAAGAGACCCAGTACTTC. This sequence encodes CSVEALQETQYF.

The V call is TRBV5-1, the J call TRBJ1-4, with 11 bases lining up with TRBD1. This CDR3 has 18 amino acids. V lost 1 base, J lost 3 bases, and 8 bases stayed unmatched. CDR1 is SGHRS, CDR2 YFSETQ, per germline. CDR3 nucleotides: TGCGCCAGCAGCTTGAGGGGACAGGGGGGGTCAGCTAATGAAAAACTGTTTTTT. Its translation is CASSLRGQGGSANEKLFF.

This clonotype showed up many times. This chain joins TRBV29-1 and TRBJ1-3, with D hard to call. Germline V gene sequence: CDR1 SQVTM, CDR2 ANQGSEA. V dropped 4 bases and J dropped 0 bases, with 13 bases sitting between them. The CDR3 loop spans 15 amino acids. The CDR3 DNA follows: TGCAGCGTTGCTTGGAGCAGAGGCTCTGGAAACACCATATATTTT. This gives the protein CSVAWSRGSGNTIYF.

This clonotype was counted only a few times. The genes are TRBV21-1 and TRBJ2-7; TRBD2, the D gene given by the table, was not confirmed from the DNA. TRBV21-1 is an annotated pseudogene. The CDR3 runs 16 residues. The CDR3 sequence: CASSIKKLAASYEQYF. The CDR3, as DNA: TGTGCCAGCAGCATTAAGAAACTAGCGGCCTCCTACGAGCAGTACTTC.

This sequence joins TRBV4-1 and TRBJ2-2, with 7 bases that match TRBD2. This CDR3 has 17 residues. The trim removed 2 bases at V and 5 bases at J, leaving 11 bases unmatched. CDR1 is MGHRA, CDR2 YSYEKL, per germline. The CDR3 protein is CASSQSRPGLRTGELFF. The DNA of the CDR3 is TGCGCCAGCAGCCAATCGCGTCCGGGACTACGAACCGGGGAGCTGTTTTTT.

The chain carries TRBV10-3 and TRBJ2-5; D gene ambiguous. V lost 3 bases and J lost 2, with 10 bases in between. Germline V lookup: CDR1 ENHRY, CDR2 SYGVKD. The CDR3 consists of 14 residues. CDR3 protein: CAISDGQLQETQYF. The CDR3 region has the DNA TGTGCCATCAGTGACGGTCAGCTACAAGAGACCCAGTACTTC.

V gene TRBV11-2 combines with J gene TRBJ2-1; no definite D call. CDR1 SGHAT and CDR2 FQNNGV come from the germline V gene. This CDR3 has 18 residues. Trimming cost V 2 bases and J 0 bases, with 17 bases left between them. The CDR3, as DNA: TGTGCCAGCAGCTTAAGTCGGGCCCAAATTAGCTCCTACAATGAGCAGTTCTTC. Protein: CASSLSRAQISSYNEQFF. Together with reference TRBV11-2 and TRBJ2-1, the CDR3 gives the full variable domain: EAGVAQSPRYKIIEKRQSVAFWCNPISGHATLYWYQQILGQGPKLLIQFQNNGVVDDSQLPKDRFSAERLKGVDSTLKIQPAKLEDSAVYLCASSLSRAQISSYNEQFFGPGTRLTVL.

The V call is TRBV4-2, the J call TRBJ2-3; D gene unclear. This CDR3 region has 18 residues. The V gene lost 1 base and the J gene lost 3 bases, with 20 bases spanning the gap. Germline loops: CDR1 LGHNA, CDR2 YNFKEQ. The CDR3 sequence is CASSQGWRSADMTDTQYF. CDR3 bases: TGTGCCAGCAGCCAAGGATGGAGAAGCGCCGATATGACAGATACGCAGTATTTT.

A few counts support this clonotype. The gene calls are TRBV27 and TRBJ2-1, with 9 bases fitting TRBD2. The J segment lost 9 bases and the V segment lost 11 bases, leaving 8 bases of the junction unmatched. Germline CDR1 and CDR2: MNHEY and SMNVEV (reference sequence). The CDR3 sequence is 12 residues long. As DNA, the CDR3 is TGTGCCTCAAGGGGACTAGCCATTGAGCAGTTCTTC. As protein: CASRGLAIEQFF.

This clonotype came up a few times. This chain uses TRBV15 with TRBJ2-5; D perhaps matches TRBD1 (5 bases). The CDR3 is made up of 14 amino acids. CDR1 LNHNV and CDR2 YYDKDF come from the germline V gene (reference sequence). V was cut by 3 bases and J by 4 bases, with 12 bases left in between. The CDR3 nucleotides are TGTGCCACCAGCAGCACAGGTTGGGGAGAGACCCAGTACTTC. Residues: CATSSTGWGETQYF.

This clonotype showed up many times. CDR3: CASSQGPGGRETQYF. The CDR3 DNA sequence: TGCGCCAGCAGCCAAGGACCAGGGGGGAGAGAGACCCAGTACTTC. This chain joins TRBV4-1 and TRBJ2-5, with D possibly being TRBD1 (7 bases). Germline CDR1 and CDR2: MGHRA and YSYEKL. Trimming stripped 1 base from V and 4 bases from J, with 13 bases between. The CDR3 contains 15 residues.

V and J are TRBV5-1 and TRBJ2-1, with D possibly being TRBD2 (6 bases). Trimming cost V 0 bases and J 0 bases, with 13 bases left between them. CDR1 and CDR2 (germline): SGHRS, YFSETQ. The CDR3 is 17 amino acids. The CDR3 is CASSLASSDSSYNEQFF. DNA for the CDR3: TGCGCCAGCAGCTTGGCATCTAGCGACAGCTCCTACAATGAGCAGTTCTTC.

The table lists this clonotype with a few counts. The chain links TRBV4-1 to TRBJ2-5, with 7 bases identical to TRBD2. This CDR3 contains 13 residues. Germline values: CDR1 MGHRA, CDR2 YSYEKL. Losses at the gene ends were 4 bases for V and 6 bases for J; bases not matched to a gene: 5. DNA of the CDR3: TGCGCCAGCAGCCGGGAGGGCCACCAGACCCAGTACTTC. Protein product: CASSREGHQTQYF.

The rearrangement uses TRBV20-1 and TRBJ2-7, with 9 bases aligning to TRBD1. Trimming at V came to 0 bases and at J to 3 bases, leaving 3 bases not matched to a gene. Looked up from germline, CDR1 is DFQATT and CDR2 is SNEGSKA (reference sequence). This CDR3 is built from 14 residues. In DNA, the CDR3 is TGCAGTGCTAGAGATGGGACAGGGTACTACGAGCAGTACTTC. Its translation is CSARDGTGYYEQYF.

The chain joins TRBV2 to TRBJ2-7; TRBD2 aligns across 7 bases. With 6 bases clipped from V and 6 bases from J, the junction kept 11 bases outside the gene matches. Germline V CDR1 and CDR2: SNHLY, FYNNEI. This CDR3 comprises 14 residues. The CDR3 spells CASRLAGVRREQYF. For the CDR3, the DNA is TGTGCCAGCAGATTAGCGGGTGTCCGTCGCGAGCAGTACTTC.

This clonotype occurred a few times. The V and J genes are TRBV4-2 and TRBJ2-3; 12 nucleotides align to TRBD1. Trimming at V came to 0 bases and at J to 7 bases, leaving 5 bases not matched to a gene. Germline CDR1 and CDR2: LGHNA and YNFKEQ. This CDR3 region has 16 residues. CDR3 sequence (DNA): TGTGCCAGCAGCCAAGAAGGGACAGGGGGCATGTATACGCAGTATTTT. Translated, it gives CASSQEGTGGMYTQYF.

This clonotype has only a few counts. The V gene is TRBV29-1, the J gene TRBJ2-7, with a possible D match to TRBD1 (6 bases). Trimming took off 4 bases at V and 1 base at J, with 11 bases between the two ends. Germline V gene lookup returns CDR1 SQVTM and CDR2 ANQGSEA. The CDR3 totals 13 residues. CDR3 loop: CSVVAGTSYEQYF. In DNA, the CDR3 is TGCAGCGTTGTGGCAGGGACATCCTACGAGCAGTACTTC.

This clonotype was seen many times. This chain connects TRBV7-9 to TRBJ2-7; D call uncertain. V shed 2 bases and J shed 6 bases, with 5 bases lying between them. Germline V gives CDR1 SEHNR, CDR2 FQNEAQ (reference sequence). CDR3 size: 11 residues. CDR3 residues: CASSLPPEQYF. The CDR3 DNA sequence: TGTGCCAGCAGCTTACCCCCCGAGCAGTACTTC.

This clonotype was counted only a few times. The genes are TRBV9 and TRBJ2-1; D may correspond to TRBD1 or TRBD2 (7 bases each). The CDR3 totals 16 residues. The germline V and J ends were trimmed by 3 bases and 4 bases, with 17 bases remaining between them. Germline-derived CDR1 and CDR2 are SGDLS and YYNGEE. The CDR3 sequence: CASSEGGTDVYNEQFF. DNA of the CDR3: TGTGCCAGCAGCGAGGGGGGGACAGACGTTTACAATGAGCAGTTCTTC.

This clonotype has a handful of counts. The CDR3 protein is CATSSPQGSETQYF. The CDR3 DNA sequence: TGTGCCACCAGCAGTCCACAGGGTTCGGAGACCCAGTACTTC. The rearrangement links TRBV15 to TRBJ2-5; possibly TRBD1 for D (6 bases). CDR1 is LNHNV, CDR2 YYDKDF, per germline (reference sequence). Trimming removed 3 bases at V and 5 bases at J, with 13 bases between. This CDR3 comprises 14 residues.

J is TRBJ2-5 and V is TRBV6-5, with D possibly being TRBD1 or TRBD2 (5 bases each). CDR3 length: 18 residues. Germline lookup yields CDR1 MNHEY and CDR2 SVGAGI. V lost 2 bases and J 0 bases, leaving 19 bases between the germline ends. CDR3 coding DNA: TGTGCCAGCAGTTACCGAGGGCCCGGGGCCACTAACCAAGAGACCCAGTACTTC. As protein: CASSYRGPGATNQETQYF.